The clone carrying this T cell receptor (beta chain) turned up a few times. The antigen is undetermined. The sample comes from a study of T cells in Graves' hyperthyroidism and ophthalmopathy. V gave up 5 bases and J gave up 10 bases; unmatched junction bases: 12. The CDR3 sequence is 16 residues long. The germline gives CDR1 SGHTA, CDR2 FQGNSA. On the basis of clinical symptoms, serum thyroxine and TRAb, thyroid ultrasound and orbital computed tomography, diagnoses were made. Source material for PBMCs was less than 12 ml fresh peripheral blood. Regarding the study as a whole: Blood also showed most of the thyroid clonotypes that were expanded above 0.001.

TCR beta CDR3 region amplification was performed from RNA transcripts. The TCR CDR3 was amplified in a first-round RT-PCR using the HTBI primer set. In TCRdb, the multiplex PCR reads were re-called with MiXCR into one record per CDR3 protein. Seen here are 650,000 to 850,000 distinct CDR3 sequences, under 20% observed once, and the top ten hold around 15%. This sequence originates from a woman aged 45-65 years with Graves' hyperthyroidism that later progressed to Graves' ophthalmopathy. The chain carries TRBV7-2 and TRBJ1-4, with 11 bases that match TRBD1. Input material: blood. CDR3 nucleotide sequence: TGTGCCAGCAGCCCTCCCAGGACAGGGGGCTATGGAAAACTGTTTTTT. Encoded protein: CASSPPRTGGYGKLFF.